This T cell receptor (beta chain) was obtained from a study of blood T cell repertoires in COVID-19. Sequenced by immunoSEQ multiplex PCR; TCRdb stores in-frame clones only, minus some. Here the sample spans tens of thousands of clones, around 89% being singletons. Germline V gene data show CDR1 as SSHAT and CDR2 as FNYEAQ (reference sequence). There are 15 residues in the CDR3. Trimming cost V 5 bases and J 4 bases; bases outside gene matches: 9. In its sample, this clone was seen a few times. Sequencing was carried out using peripheral blood. The source is a man aged 50-60 years with active COVID-19. The chain recombines TRBV7-7 with TRBJ2-3, with TRBD2 identical over 7 bases. The chain's CDR3 is CASSALANEADTQYF. CDR3 nucleotides: TGTGCCAGCAGCGCACTAGCGAATGAAGCAGATACGCAGTATTTT.